These 27 T cell receptor beta chains came from one sample sequenced in a study of HIV-infected patients and healthy controls. Alpha and beta constant-region primers primed reverse transcription of about 500 ng RNA. Each of the alpha and beta chains got its own library through chain-specific third strand synthesis with indices. MiXCR was run by TCRdb on the 5' RACE reads, yielding one entry per CDR3 protein. This table holds roughly 4,200 distinct CDR3 sequences, 10% to 15% found once. No cell fractionation was done, so the repertoire covers all unsorted peripheral blood T cells. The input for sequencing was blood, taken before antiretroviral therapy. These receptor sequences come from an adult with HIV infection.

This clonotype is medium-sized within its sample. The gene calls are TRBV28 and TRBJ1-2; 7 bases fit TRBD1. This CDR3 has 13 amino acids. Germline V gene sequence: CDR1 MDHEN, CDR2 SYDVKM. V gave up 6 bases and J gave up 5 bases; unmatched junction bases: 6. This chain's CDR3 is CASSQMTGYGYTF. In nucleotides, the CDR3 is TGTGCCAGCAGCCAAATGACAGGGTATGGCTACACCTTC.

This clonotype is deemed medium-sized (0.01 to 0.1%). The V and J genes are TRBV7-6 and TRBJ2-3; no clear D. The germline CDR1 and CDR2 sequences are SGHVS and FNYEAQ. CDR3 length: 12 residues. V was cut by 2 bases and J by 3 bases, with 3 bases left in between. CDR3 residues: CASSLKTDTQYF. As DNA, the CDR3 is TGTGCCAGCAGCTTAAAGACAGATACGCAGTATTTT. Complete variable domain (other parts from reference TRBV7-6 and TRBJ2-3): GAGVSQSPRYKVTKRGQDVALRCDPISGHVSLYWYRQALGQGPEFLTYFNYEAQQDKSGLPNDRFSAERPEGSISTLTIQRTEQRDSAMYRCASSLKTDTQYFGPGTRLTVL.

By proportion, this clonotype is large. The V call is TRBV24-1, the J call TRBJ2-3, with D tentatively TRBD2 (5 bases). Germline lookup yields CDR1 KGHDR and CDR2 SFDVKD. CDR3 size: 14 residues. V lost 6 bases, J lost 4 bases, and 13 bases lay in between. The CDR3 DNA is TGTGCCACCAGTCCCGAGGGATTTTCAGATACGCAGTATTTT. Protein product: CATSPEGFSDTQYF.

In its sample, this clonotype ranks as medium-sized (0.01 to 0.1%). This CDR3 is CASSTGATEAFF. CDR3 in DNA: TGCGCCAGCAGTACAGGGGCCACTGAAGCTTTCTTT. V and J are TRBV10-2 and TRBJ1-1, with 7 bases identical to TRBD1. The CDR3 loop spans 12 amino acids. Germline CDR1 is WSHSY and CDR2 is SAAADI. Unmatched junction bases numbered 1, after V lost 5 bases and J lost 4 bases.

By share, this clonotype ranks as medium-sized. This chain joins TRBV20-1 and TRBJ2-7; 9 nucleotides line up with TRBD2. Germline trimming cut 3 bases from V and 7 bases from J; bases unmatched to any gene: 1. CDR3 length: 11 amino acids. Germline CDR1 reads DFQATT; CDR2 reads SNEGSKA (reference sequence). The CDR3 DNA follows: TGCAGTGCTAGTCTAGCGGGAGAGCAGTACTTC. Protein: CSASLAGEQYF.

This clonotype is categorized as medium-sized (0.01 to 0.1%). The J gene is TRBJ2-7, the V gene TRBV14, with TRBD2 as a possible D gene (5 bases). Germline V gene lookup returns CDR1 SGHDN and CDR2 FVKESK. The CDR3 sequence is 15 residues long. Trimming shortened V by 2 bases and J by 1 base, and 12 bases separated the two germline ends. The DNA of the CDR3 is TGTGCCAGCAGCCAAACGGGGAGCCGGTCCTACGAGCAGTACTTC. Translation: CASSQTGSRSYEQYF.

As for this clonotype: A read error may explain this, as a much larger clone is one base away. The chain has TRBV20-1 and TRBJ2-5, with 7 bases matching TRBD1. CDR1 is DFQATT, CDR2 SNEGSKA, per germline (reference sequence). This CDR3 spans 14 amino acids. The CDR3 here is CSARGTGQMETKYF. The DNA for the CDR3 is TGCAGTGCTAGAGGCACGGGACAGATGGAGACCAAGTACTTC.

Ten or more counts support this clonotype. V is TRBV24-1 and J is TRBJ2-5; D might be TRBD2 (6 bases). V lost 1 base, J lost 1 base, and 6 bases lay in between. The CDR3 covers 14 residues. Per germline, CDR1 KGHDR and CDR2 SFDVKD. This CDR3 reads CATSDFGSQETQYF. The DNA of the CDR3 is TGTGCCACCAGTGATTTCGGGAGCCAAGAGACCCAGTACTTC.

Concerning this clonotype: A much bigger clone sits one base away, suggesting this may be a read error. The rearrangement joins TRBV7-2 to TRBJ2-7; perhaps TRBD2 as D (6 bases). CDR3 size: 14 residues. The V end was cut by 7 bases, the J end by 5 bases, with 18 bases between. Germline assignment: CDR1 SGHTA and CDR2 FQGNSA. The CDR3 here is CASISPRLADEQYF. The CDR3 DNA reads TGTGCCAGCATCTCGCCCCGCTTAGCGGACGAGCAGTACTTC.

Concerning this clonotype: A read error may be the cause here, since a much bigger clone is one base away. The rearrangement joins TRBV11-2 to TRBJ2-2; D may be TRBD2 (6 bases). V lost 1 base, J lost 9 bases, and 9 bases lay in between. Looked up from germline, CDR1 is SGHAT and CDR2 is FQNNGV. The CDR3 loop spans 13 amino acids. The CDR3 region has the DNA TGTGCCAGCAGCTTAGTACGGGACTGGGAGCTGTTTTTT. Amino acid sequence: CASSLVRDWELFF.

This clonotype appeared many times. The chain joins TRBV12-3 or TRBV12-4 to TRBJ2-6; D is unresolved. Trimming took 2 bases from V and 0 from J, leaving 5 bases between them. This CDR3 spans 15 amino acids. The CDR3, as DNA: TGTGCCAGCAGTTTACCGGGCTCTGGGGCCAACGTCCTGACTTTC. Translated, it gives CASSLPGSGANVLTF.

This clonotype is medium-sized (0.01 to 0.1%) in the sample. The chain carries TRBV28 and TRBJ1-1; D remains unclear. This CDR3 comprises 14 residues. The germline CDR1 and CDR2 sequences are MDHEN and SYDVKM. The V end lost 2 bases, the J end lost 1 base, and 8 bases lay between the germline ends. Written as DNA, the CDR3 is TGTGCCAGCAGTTTACTGAGACAGAACACTGAAGCTTTCTTT. Protein: CASSLLRQNTEAFF.

V and J are TRBV20-1 and TRBJ2-1; D perhaps matches TRBD2 (6 bases). The germline CDR1 and CDR2 sequences are DFQATT and SNEGSKA (reference sequence). CDR3 size: 12 residues. With 7 bases removed from V and 6 bases from J, the gap between germline ends came to 13 bases. The CDR3 loop is CSEMTRSNEQFF. The DNA of the CDR3 is TGCAGTGAGATGACTAGGAGCAATGAGCAGTTCTTC.

There are a few counts of this clonotype. Germline is not matched at one junction end, which may reflect a read error. The CDR3 sequence: CASRVGGTVSF. The CDR3 DNA follows: TGTGCCAGCAGGGTGGGCGGGACTGTAAGCTTC. This sequence joins TRBV28 and TRBJ2-7; possible D gene TRBD2, 6 bases. The length of the CDR3 is 11 residues. Germline-derived CDR1 and CDR2 are MDHEN and SYDVKM.

Details on this clonotype: An end of the junction differs from the germline gene, which may be a read error. V usage is TRBV5-6 and J usage is TRBJ1-6; D is unclear. The germline V gene has CDR1 SGHDT and CDR2 YYEEEE. There are 14 residues in the CDR3. CDR3 DNA sequence: TGTGCCAGAAGCTTGGTCGGCAGTGGTTCACCCCTCCACTTT. The encoded protein is CARSLVGSGSPLHF.

This clonotype was seen only a few times. The chain is built from TRBV20-1 and TRBJ2-3; perhaps TRBD2 as D (5 bases). Looked up from germline, CDR1 is DFQATT and CDR2 is SNEGSKA (reference sequence). The CDR3 has 16 amino acids. With 0 bases removed from V and 3 bases from J, the gap between germline ends came to 16 bases. The CDR3 sequence is CSARDPGGWNTDTQYF. The CDR3 DNA is TGCAGTGCTAGAGATCCTGGAGGTTGGAATACAGATACGCAGTATTTT.

Points on this clonotype: This may arise from a read error, as a much more abundant clone is one base away. The rearrangement links TRBV6-2 or TRBV6-3 to TRBJ2-6; D uncertain. The CDR3 spans 15 residues. CDR1 is MNHEY, CDR2 SVGEGT, per germline. The CDR3 DNA is TGTGCCAGCAGTGCGGTGACCTCTGGGGACAACGTCCTGACTTTC. As protein: CASSAVTSGDNVLTF.

Sample share makes this clonotype medium-sized (0.01 to 0.1%). V and J are TRBV7-2 and TRBJ1-1; D is undetermined. Germline-derived CDR1 and CDR2 are SGHTA and FQGNSA. V was cut by 1 base and J by 2 bases, with 14 bases left in between. The CDR3 covers 16 residues. CDR3 amino acids: CASSLVASAPNTEAFF. In DNA, the CDR3 is TGTGCCAGCAGCTTAGTTGCGTCAGCACCAAACACTGAAGCTTTCTTT.

By share, this clonotype counts as medium-sized. The rearrangement links TRBV5-1 to TRBJ2-1; D is unresolved. V lost 4 bases and J 6 bases, leaving 14 bases between the germline ends. Germline CDR1 reads SGHRS; CDR2 reads YFSETQ. This CDR3 is built from 14 residues. Written as DNA, the CDR3 is TGCGCCAGCAGCCTGTTGACCGGAACCAATGAGCAGTTCTTC. This translates into CASSLLTGTNEQFF.

Remarks on this clonotype: The junction does not match germline at one end; this may be a read error. The chain joins TRBV9 to TRBJ2-1; D unclear. CDR1 is SGDLS, CDR2 YYNGEE, per germline. The CDR3 covers 15 residues. CDR3 amino acids: CASSVELPQENEQLF. The CDR3 nucleotides read TGTGCCAGCAGCGTAGAGCTTCCCCAAGAGAATGAGCAGTTATTC.

By sample share, this clonotype is medium-sized. V and J are TRBV29-1 and TRBJ2-1; 7 bases agree with TRBD2. With V trimmed by 6 bases and J by 7 bases, 9 bases remained unmatched. This CDR3 region has 13 residues. The germline gives CDR1 SQVTM, CDR2 ANQGSEA. The CDR3 is CSVPGWRENEQFF. The CDR3 nucleotides read TGCAGCGTGCCGGGTTGGCGGGAGAATGAGCAGTTCTTC.

By share of the sample, this clonotype is medium-sized (0.01 to 0.1%). The genes are TRBV2 and TRBJ2-5; D ambiguous. Germline-derived CDR1 and CDR2 are SNHLY and FYNNEI. CDR3 length equals 13 residues. V gave up 4 bases and J gave up 5 bases, with 11 bases separating them. CDR3 bases: TGTGCCAGCAGTGTTCGGGTCCGCGAGACCCAGTACTTC. Translation gives CASSVRVRETQYF.

By sample fraction, this clonotype is medium-sized. The J gene is TRBJ2-7, the V gene TRBV6-2 or TRBV6-3; the D gene is possibly TRBD1 (6 bases). Trimming pared 0 bases from V and 3 bases from J, leaving 15 bases between. Germline V CDR1 and CDR2: MNHEY, SVGEGT. The CDR3 runs 16 residues. The CDR3 DNA sequence: TGTGCCAGCAGTTACTCGGAAACGGACAGCATCTACGAGCAGTACTTC. Translating gives CASSYSETDSIYEQYF.

This clonotype showed up many times. The chain links TRBV2 to TRBJ2-2; D gene unclear. Germline CDR1 and CDR2: SNHLY and FYNNEI. Trimming took 2 bases from V and 8 from J, leaving 9 bases between them. This CDR3 is 13 amino acids long. The CDR3 region has the DNA TGTGCCAGCAGTGAAAGTAGGGCGGGGGAGCTGTTTTTT. Its protein is CASSESRAGELFF. Full variable domain (rest looked up from reference TRBV2 and TRBJ2-2): EPEVTQTPSHQVTQMGQEVILRCVPISNHLYFYWYRQILGQKVEFLVSFYNNEISEKSEIFDDQFSVERPDGSNFTLKIRSTKLEDSAMYFCASSESRAGELFFGEGSRLTVL.

This clonotype rates as medium-sized. V gene TRBV27 combines with J gene TRBJ1-2; possible D gene TRBD1, 5 bases. In germline, CDR1 is MNHEY, CDR2 SMNVEV (reference sequence). Between the trimmed V and J ends, which lost 5 bases and 3 bases, there was a span of 22 bases. The CDR3 spans 17 residues. The CDR3 loop is CASSPRWGRGGDYGYTF. CDR3 sequence (DNA): TGTGCCAGCAGTCCCCGTTGGGGACGTGGAGGGGACTATGGCTACACCTTC.

In this sample, this clonotype is medium-sized. The chain employs TRBV5-1 and TRBJ1-1, with 8 bases aligning to TRBD1. Trimming at V came to 4 bases and at J to 5 bases, leaving 7 bases not matched to a gene. This CDR3 has 14 amino acids. CDR1 is SGHRS and CDR2 is YFSETQ in the germline V gene. The CDR3 reads CASSGQGGGTEAFF. CDR3 bases: TGCGCCAGCAGCGGACAGGGAGGAGGGACTGAAGCTTTCTTT.

By proportion, this clonotype is medium-sized. This chain uses TRBV4-3 with TRBJ1-5, with 7 bases lining up with TRBD1. CDR1 and CDR2 from the germline V gene are LGHNA and YSLEER. The CDR3 loop spans 16 amino acids. With 0 bases clipped from V and 4 bases from J, the junction kept 6 bases outside the gene matches. The CDR3 region has the DNA TGCGCCAGCAGCCAAGATCTAGGGACAGTAAATCAGCCCCAGCATTTT. This encodes CASSQDLGTVNQPQHF.